This T cell receptor beta chain was recovered during a study of shared clonotypes between healthy human individuals. Overall study results and limits: Among non-shared clonotypes, generation probabilities were lower than among those shared by all four donors. The expectation was that sequencing depth would affect clonotype sharing among donors.

The donors, healthy adults who were HIV-negative, had experienced no recent acute infections or vaccinations. With respect to this clone: Its specificity is not known.

Sequencing used immunoSEQ multiplex PCR; TCRdb keeps in-frame clones, though not all of them. This table holds about 610,000 clones, around 97% found once. The germline gives CDR1 GTSNPN, CDR2 SVGIG (reference sequence). The CDR3 consists of 15 residues. V gave up 3 bases and J gave up 8 bases; unmatched junction bases: 14. The material sequenced was naive CD4+ T cells sorted from blood. Regarding subset: CD45RA+ positively selected. The J gene is TRBJ1-2, the V gene TRBV30; 8 nucleotides match TRBD1. This clonotype was sampled from a woman aged 25 to 39 in good health. This chain's CDR3 is CAWSHPGGAVKGYTF. The DNA for the CDR3 is TGTGCCTGGAGCCATCCAGGGGGCGCCGTAAAAGGCTACACCTTC.